This TCR beta chain is drawn from a study of yellow fever vaccine responses in identical twins. Study-level points and caveats: Reportedly, twins showed a vaccine T cell response that looked partly convergent and partly personalized.

Per the germline V gene, CDR1 is LGHNA and CDR2 is YNFKEQ. V lost 4 bases to trimming and J lost 8 bases, with 14 bases between them. The CDR3 runs to 13 residues. Comment on this clonotype: Its antigen is undetermined.

Via MiXCR, TCRdb re-called the RT-PCR reads, giving one row per CDR3 protein. The sample includes roughly 6,600 distinct CDR3 sequences, 84% of them seen just once. This clonotype originated in a woman aged 18 to 35 who received the yellow fever vaccine. The chain employs TRBV4-2 and TRBJ1-1, with D tentatively TRBD1 (5 bases). Sequencing was performed on T cells from blood (PBMCs), unsorted or a sorted subset (not recorded which), taken before or after yellow fever vaccination (not recorded which). CDR3 nucleotides: TGTGCCAGCAGCCGTATAGGGGCAGGGGAAGCTTTCTTT. Translation: CASSRIGAGEAFF.